This passage covers 9 T cell receptor beta chains from one sample sequenced in a study of T cells after yellow fever vaccination. TCRdb re-called the 5' RACE reads with MiXCR, one entry per CDR3 protein. Here the sample spans about 310,000 distinct CDR3 sequences, approximately 3.8% being singletons. Specimen: PBMCs, collected on the day of the yellow fever booster vaccination. The receptors were sampled from a man younger than 30 who received the YFV17D yellow fever vaccine.

The gene calls are TRBV24-1 and TRBJ2-3; maybe TRBD2 (5 bases). This CDR3 region has 14 residues. From germline, CDR1 is KGHDR and CDR2 SFDVKD. V lost 3 bases, J lost 2 bases, and 8 bases lay in between. In DNA form, the CDR3 reads TGTGCCACCAGTGATGGCGGGTTCACAGATACGCAGTATTTT. The encoded protein is CATSDGGFTDTQYF.

This rearrangement joins TRBV19 to TRBJ2-4; D tentatively reads TRBD1 or TRBD2 (7 bases each). Between the trimmed V and J ends, which lost 5 bases and 3 bases, there was a span of 29 bases. CDR1 and CDR2 from the germline V gene are LNHDA and SQIVND (reference sequence). The CDR3 spans 20 residues. In DNA form, the CDR3 reads TGTGCCAGTAGTCCCGAGGGGGGGGACAGAGGACCCCTCGGCAAAAACATTCAGTACTTC. Amino acids: CASSPEGGDRGPLGKNIQYF.

This clonotype was seen more than once but under ten times. The J gene is TRBJ2-7, the V gene TRBV7-6; 13 bases map to TRBD2. The trim removed 5 bases at V and 5 bases at J, leaving 15 bases unmatched. This CDR3 has 18 amino acids. Per the germline V gene, CDR1 is SGHVS and CDR2 is FNYEAQ. This CDR3 is CASSPTPGLAGVGDEQYV. The CDR3 nucleotides are TGTGCCAGCAGCCCTACCCCTGGACTAGCGGGGGTAGGGGACGAGCAGTACGTC.

This clonotype was detected ten times or more. The rearrangement joins TRBV7-9 to TRBJ1-1; D unclear. Trimming cost V 5 bases and J 7 bases, with 17 bases left between them. Germline CDR1 and CDR2: SEHNR and FQNEAQ (reference sequence). The CDR3 covers 14 residues. The CDR3 region is CASSPGHSGFEAFF. The DNA of the CDR3 is TGTGCCAGCAGCCCCGGGCATTCGGGCTTTGAAGCTTTCTTT.

This clonotype was counted many times. The V and J genes are TRBV5-1 and TRBJ2-1; TRBD1 agrees at 7 bases. Trimming at V came to 2 bases and at J to 2 bases, leaving 4 bases not matched to a gene. The germline V gene encodes CDR1 SGHRS and CDR2 YFSETQ. The CDR3 has 15 amino acids. In DNA, the CDR3 is TGCGCCAGCAGCTTCCGGGACAGTCCCTACAATGAGCAGTTCTTC. Translation: CASSFRDSPYNEQFF.

Many counts were recorded for this clonotype. The V call is TRBV20-1, the J call TRBJ2-4; 11 bases match TRBD2. The CDR3 covers 14 residues. The germline gives CDR1 DFQATT, CDR2 SNEGSKA (reference sequence). After removal of 0 bases from V and 8 bases from J, the junction contained 3 bases not matched to a gene. In DNA form, the CDR3 reads TGCAGTGCTAGAGATCTAGCGGGGGGTCACATTCAGTACTTC. As protein: CSARDLAGGHIQYF.

This clonotype was seen ten or more times. The rearrangement uses TRBV7-2 and TRBJ2-5, with 8 positions matching TRBD2. Germline V gives CDR1 SGHTA, CDR2 FQGNSA. This CDR3 comprises 13 residues. The CDR3 is CATRGGNQETQYF. CDR3 coding DNA: TGTGCGACCCGGGGGGGGAATCAAGAGACCCAGTACTTC. The variable domain in full, completed from reference TRBV7-2 and TRBJ2-5, reads GAGVSQSPSNKVTEKGKDVELRCDPISGHTALYWYRQSLGQGLEFLIYFQGNSAPDKSGLPSDRFSAERTGGSVSTLTIQRTQQEDSAVYLCATRGGNQETQYFGPGTRLLVL.

This clonotype was seen a handful of times. The rearrangement uses TRBV11-2 and TRBJ2-7, with 9 bases fitting TRBD1. V lost 3 bases, J lost 4 bases, and 4 bases stayed unmatched. The V gene's germline CDR1 is SGHAT and CDR2 FQNNGV. The CDR3 length is 14 residues. The DNA of the CDR3 is TGTGCCAGCAGCTTCGGGACAGGGCCTTACGAGCAGTACGTC. It yields the protein CASSFGTGPYEQYV.

A few counts support this clonotype. The chain joins TRBV20-1 to TRBJ1-1, with D possibly being TRBD1 (6 bases). Germline CDR1 and CDR2: DFQATT and SNEGSKA (reference sequence). The length of the CDR3 is 13 residues. Trimming shortened V by 3 bases and J by 0 bases, and 8 bases separated the two germline ends. The DNA of the CDR3 is TGCAGTGCTAGCTACAGGGTGAACACTGAAGCTTTCTTT. Its translation: CSASYRVNTEAFF.